These 8 T cell receptor beta chains share one sample of origin, sequenced in a study of blood T cell repertoires in COVID-19. Profiling relied on immunoSEQ multiplex PCR, and the TCRdb table lists in-frame clones only, not all of them. The table includes around 300,000 clones, about nine tenths detected once. Sequenced sample: peripheral blood. The receptor set was obtained from a man in his fifties or sixties with active or convalescent COVID-19.

The chain uses TRBV6-1 and TRBJ2-2; a weak D match, TRBD1 (6 bases). V was shortened by 2 bases and J by 12 bases, with 13 bases between the two germline ends. The CDR3 has 13 amino acids. The germline CDR1 and CDR2 sequences are MNHNS and SASEGT. CDR3 sequence reads: CASSERWQGKLFF. The CDR3 DNA reads TGTGCCAGCAGTGAAAGGTGGCAGGGGAAGCTGTTTTTT.

The V call is TRBV6-1, the J call TRBJ2-3; D ambiguous. This CDR3 is 12 amino acids long. Germline V CDR1 and CDR2: MNHNS, SASEGT. Trimming pared 1 base from V and 13 bases from J, leaving 12 bases between. CDR3 nucleotide sequence: TGTGCCAGCAGTGAAGGACAACTCGTTAAGTATTTT. Residues: CASSEGQLVKYF.

The chain couples TRBV5-4 to TRBJ2-7, with no clear D. V lost 5 bases and J 6 bases, leaving 9 bases between the germline ends. The CDR3 consists of 11 residues. Germline V gene lookup returns CDR1 SGHNT and CDR2 YYREEE (reference sequence). CDR3 DNA sequence: TGTGCCAGCAGAGCAGGTGGCGAGCAGTACTTC. Translated, it gives CASRAGGEQYF.

The chain couples TRBV6-5 to TRBJ1-4; no reliable D call. The germline V and J ends were trimmed by 4 bases and 0 bases, with 12 bases remaining between them. Germline CDR1 reads MNHEY; CDR2 reads SVGAGI. The CDR3 runs 16 residues. The CDR3 nucleotides read TGTGCCAGCAGTTCGGTTTTCACCGCAACTAATGAAAAACTGTTTTTT. Its protein is CASSSVFTATNEKLFF.

The chain couples TRBV15 to TRBJ1-2, with D possibly being TRBD1 (6 bases). Trimming shortened V by 0 bases and J by 1 base, and 9 bases separated the two germline ends. Germline V CDR1 and CDR2: LNHNV, YYDKDF (reference sequence). The CDR3 is 15 residues long. The CDR3 DNA sequence: TGTGCCACCAGCAGAGATCCAGGGGTTAACTATGGCTACACCTTC. Protein product: CATSRDPGVNYGYTF.

This chain links TRBV11-3 with TRBJ1-2, with 9 positions matching TRBD1. The CDR3 extends over 15 amino acids. CDR1 is SGHNT, CDR2 YENEEA, per germline. The V and J ends lost 5 bases and 6 bases, in that order; junction bases with no gene match: 10. The CDR3 DNA reads as TGTGCCAGCAGCGCCCTCCCGGGACAGGGTAATGGCTACACCTTC. Translating it yields CASSALPGQGNGYTF. Full variable domain (rest looked up from reference TRBV11-3 and TRBJ1-2): EAGVVQSPRYKIIEKKQPVAFWCNPISGHNTLYWYLQNLGQGPELLIRYENEEAVDDSQLPKDRFSAERLKGVDSTLKIQPAELGDSAVYLCASSALPGQGNGYTFGSGTRLTVV.

The chain uses TRBV7-9 and TRBJ2-1; 9 nucleotides align to TRBD2. The V and J ends lost 3 bases and 3 bases, in that order; junction bases with no gene match: 3. Germline V gives CDR1 SEHNR, CDR2 FQNEAQ (reference sequence). The CDR3 length is 15 residues. The CDR3 region is CASSFLAGFYNEQFF. The CDR3, as DNA: TGTGCCAGCAGCTTCCTAGCGGGATTCTACAATGAGCAGTTCTTC.

The V gene is TRBV4-1, the J gene TRBJ2-1; TRBD2 matches at 15 bases. The CDR3 consists of 18 residues. Germline CDR1 MGHRA, CDR2 YSYEKL. J was trimmed by 4 bases and V by 4 bases; bases with no gene match: 8. CDR3: CASSPQGLAGGGYNEQFF. The CDR3 region has the DNA TGCGCCAGCAGCCCTCAGGGACTAGCGGGAGGAGGATACAATGAGCAGTTCTTC.